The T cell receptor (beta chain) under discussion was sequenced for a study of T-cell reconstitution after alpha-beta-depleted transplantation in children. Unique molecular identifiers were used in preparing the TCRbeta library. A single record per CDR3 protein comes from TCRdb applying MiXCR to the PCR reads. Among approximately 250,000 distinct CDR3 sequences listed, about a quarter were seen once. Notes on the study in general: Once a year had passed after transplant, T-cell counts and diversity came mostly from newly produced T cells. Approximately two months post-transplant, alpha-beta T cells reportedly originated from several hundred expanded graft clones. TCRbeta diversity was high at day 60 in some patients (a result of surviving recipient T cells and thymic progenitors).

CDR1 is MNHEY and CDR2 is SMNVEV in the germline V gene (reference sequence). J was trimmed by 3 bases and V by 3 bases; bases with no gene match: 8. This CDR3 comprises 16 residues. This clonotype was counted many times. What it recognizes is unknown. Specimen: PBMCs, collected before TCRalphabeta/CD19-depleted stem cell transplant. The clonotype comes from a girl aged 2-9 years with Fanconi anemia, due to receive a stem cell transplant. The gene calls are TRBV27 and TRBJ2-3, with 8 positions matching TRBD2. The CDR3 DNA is TGTGCCAGCAGTTTGGGGAGCGGGAGTTGGACAGATACGCAGTATTTT. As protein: CASSLGSGSWTDTQYF.